These T cell receptor beta chains were read from a single sample in a study of beta chain features in type 1 diabetes. Repertoires were generated with immunoSEQ multiplex PCR, while TCRdb's copy carries only in-frame clones and drops some. The repertoire consists of 150,000 or so clones, with around a tenth occurring once and the leading ten covering approximately 0.68%. Source material: central memory CD4+ T cells from blood. The receptors were sampled from a young man in good health. Each CDR3 is given with its conserved first and last residue. Fields, in order: D gene, V gene, J gene, clone size, CDR3 protein, CDR3 DNA. D genes are given only for firm matches. Clone size is not always given. Where it is, it says once, few, many or a class for expanded clones.

TRBD1	TRBV5-4	TRBJ1-5	few	CASSLDRDQPQHF	TGTGCCAGCAGCCTGGACAGGGATCAGCCCCAGCATTTT
NA	TRBV7-3	TRBJ2-3	NA	CASSLMPGSSTDTQYF	TGTGCCAGCAGCTTAATGCCGGGGTCTAGCACAGATACGCAGTATTTT
NA	TRBV18	TRBJ2-3	NA	CASSPGGVGTDTQYF	TGTGCCAGCTCACCGGGCGGGGTGGGCACAGATACGCAGTATTTT
TRBD2	TRBV4-1	TRBJ2-1	NA	CASSQGGTTRRLAGGLLGEQFF	TGCGCCAGCAGCCAAGGTGGGACCACTCGCAGACTAGCGGGGGGGCTCCTTGGGGAGCAGTTCTTC
TRBD1	TRBV11-3	TRBJ1-1	NA	CASSGQGDTEAFF	TGTGCCAGCAGCGGACAGGGGGACACTGAAGCTTTCTTT
TRBD1	TRBV10-2	TRBJ2-5	NA	CASTQGQGGWETQYF	TGCGCCAGCACCCAAGGACAGGGTGGGTGGGAGACCCAGTACTTC
NA	TRBV6-5	TRBJ2-7	NA	CASRTSGYEQYF	TGTGCCAGCAGGACCAGCGGATACGAGCAGTACTTC
TRBD1	TRBV29-1	TRBJ1-2	few	CSVDRGPFYGYTF	TGCAGCGTTGACAGGGGGCCTTTCTATGGCTACACCTTC
TRBD1	TRBV28	TRBJ1-3	NA	CASSGQGLGNTIYF	TGTGCCAGCAGTGGACAGGGGTTGGGAAACACCATATATTTT
TRBD1	TRBV2	TRBJ1-6	NA	CASSTLGQGGSPLHF	TGTGCCAGCAGTACCCTCGGACAGGGAGGTTCACCCCTCCACTTT
NA	TRBV5-1	TRBJ2-5	few	CASSSGGETQYF	TGCGCCAGCAGCAGCGGAGGGGAGACCCAGTACTTC
NA	TRBV13	TRBJ2-6	NA	CASSSDSHSGANVLTF	TGTGCCAGCAGCTCGGACAGCCACTCTGGGGCCAACGTCCTGACTTTC
TRBD2	TRBV19	TRBJ2-1	NA	CASRGGRYSGGDNEQFF	TGTGCCAGTCGAGGGGGCAGGTATAGCGGGGGCGATAATGAGCAGTTCTTC
TRBD1	TRBV9	TRBJ2-2	NA	CASSFWTGNAGELFF	TGTGCCAGCAGTTTTTGGACAGGGAACGCCGGGGAGCTGTTTTTT
TRBD2	TRBV5-4	TRBJ2-7	few	CASRTSGTYEQYF	TGTGCCAGCAGGACTAGCGGAACCTACGAGCAGTACTTC
TRBD1	TRBV19	TRBJ1-6	NA	CASSIDPDRFSPLHF	TGTGCCAGTAGTATAGACCCGGACAGGTTTTCACCCCTCCACTTT
NA	TRBV10-3	TRBJ1-6	NA	CASNRERDSPLHF	TGTGCCTCCAACAGGGAAAGGGATTCACCCCTCCACTTT
TRBD2	TRBV5-6	TRBJ2-5	NA	CASSLLQRGGETQYF	TGTGCCAGCAGCTTGCTCCAGCGGGGTGGAGAGACCCAGTACTTC
NA	TRBV4-1	TRBJ2-5	NA	CASSQSPRLGQETQYF	TGCGCCAGCAGCCAATCCCCTCGGCTAGGCCAAGAGACCCAGTACTTC
TRBD1	TRBV11-2	TRBJ1-4	few	CASSRGQGSNEKLFF	TGTGCCAGCAGCCGAGGACAGGGGTCTAATGAAAAACTGTTTTTT
TRBD2	TRBV7-6	TRBJ2-7	NA	CASSGRAGGEQYF	TGTGCCAGCAGCGGGAGGGCGGGGGGCGAGCAGTACTTC
NA	TRBV9	TRBJ2-5	few	CASSSSPGYQETQYF	TGTGCCAGCAGCTCCTCCCCAGGGTACCAAGAGACCCAGTACTTC
TRBD1	TRBV11-2	TRBJ1-2	few	CASSPRTGNYGYTF	TGTGCCAGCAGCCCGCGGACAGGGAACTATGGCTACACCTTC